This T cell receptor (beta chain) was identified during a study of blood T cell repertoires in COVID-19 (dated by TCRdb to the early 2020s). For context, the study as a whole: Collaborator samples came from the United States, Italy and Spain and covered acute and convalescent phases of COVID-19. The material from the prospective study consisted of cDNA or gDNA derived from T cells, B-cell-depleted T cells, or PBMCs. Subjects who had been exposed to COVID-19, were actively infected with it, or had recovered from it provided the deeply sampled blood TCRbeta repertoires that made up the dataset. A freely available public database, intended as a resource for researchers studying the immune response to SARS-CoV-2, is where the repertoires were released. The samples were drawn from the first 160 participants of the ongoing ImmuneRACE study and from some 1,300 subjects provided by 6 global collaborators. Nearly every sample came with metadata listing a de-identified subject ID, COVID-19 status, age in years and sex. Where available, HLA class I and class II types were taken from metadata supplied by the sample provider and were not determined by assay-based typing.

General conclusions and limits of the study: How much clinical and demographic metadata was included differed by source and by participant, and the metadata was provided uncurated.

As regards this clone: No cognate antigen has been identified for it. Base-call qualities are not available, and no considerably larger clone is one nucleotide away.

Collaborating institutions collected whole blood in K2EDTA tubes following their own protocols. For TCRbeta analysis, collaborators shipped samples in one of three forms: frozen whole blood, isolated PBMCs, or DNA extracted from either of those sample types. TCRbeta CDR3 regions were amplified from genomic DNA using the immunoSEQ Assay, a bias-controlled multiplex PCR. Processing in the source paper ran as follows. Nucleated cell counts per sample were estimated from amplification of reference gene primers within the assay. To quantify the absolute abundance of each unique TCRbeta CDR3 rearrangement, sequence reads were collapsed and filtered. For each sample, productive Simpson clonality was calculated by taking the square root of Simpson's diversity index across productive rearrangements. TCRdb holds this immuneACCESS table with in-frame rearrangements only. Some clones are missing; in checked studies, unresolved V genes explain under half, and the rest has no known cause. For V, J and clone size, that table is used; D and trimming come from the DNA. Counted in this sample were some 200,000 clones; 80% to 85% of them appeared once. 2.3% of the sample goes to the ten largest clones.

V ends up 5 bases short and J 0 bases short, with an unmatched junction base count of 14. Inclusive of the bounding cysteine and phenylalanine, the CDR3 is 19 residues long. Only the CDR3 portion is preserved as DNA: 57 bases, with reading frame beginning at the first base. The germline V gene (reference sequence) supplies CDR1 MNHNY and CDR2 SVGAGI. The receptor chain draws on TRBV6-6 and TRBJ2-7; 12 bases in the junction line up with TRBD1. The specimen sequenced was peripheral blood. This receptor was taken from a woman aged 55-75 years with acute or convalescent COVID-19. In nucleotides, the sequence is TGTGCCAGCAGTCTTCCGGGACAGGGGGCCCTATTCAGCTCCTACGAGCAGTACTTC. It encodes CASSLPGQGALFSSYEQYF.